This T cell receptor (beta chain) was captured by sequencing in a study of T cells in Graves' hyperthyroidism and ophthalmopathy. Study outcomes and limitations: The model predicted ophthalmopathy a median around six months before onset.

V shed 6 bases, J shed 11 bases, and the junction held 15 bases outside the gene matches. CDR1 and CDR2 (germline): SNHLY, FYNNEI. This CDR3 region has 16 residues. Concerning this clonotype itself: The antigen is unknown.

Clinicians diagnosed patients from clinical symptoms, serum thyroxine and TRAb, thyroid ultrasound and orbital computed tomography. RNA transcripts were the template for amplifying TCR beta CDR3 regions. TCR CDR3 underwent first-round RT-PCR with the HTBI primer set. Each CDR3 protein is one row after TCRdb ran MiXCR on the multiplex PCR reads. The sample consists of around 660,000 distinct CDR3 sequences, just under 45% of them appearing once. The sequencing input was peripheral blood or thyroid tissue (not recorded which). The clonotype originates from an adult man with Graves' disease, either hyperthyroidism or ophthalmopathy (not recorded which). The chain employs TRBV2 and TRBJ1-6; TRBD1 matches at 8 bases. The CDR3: CASRGGQGGSRAPLHF. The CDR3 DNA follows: TGTGCCAGCAGGGGAGGACAGGGAGGGTCCAGGGCACCCCTCCACTTT.